The clone carrying this T cell receptor (beta chain) was found a few times. The source of the sample is a study of PD-L1 blockade in urothelial cancer. About the study: Blood drawn 3 weeks (second dose) and 6 weeks after treatment start was analyzed.

Each PCR reaction had synthetic TCR analog templates spiked into it. The assay was immunoSEQ multiplex PCR, and TCRdb's table has in-frame clones only and misses some. The data hold roughly 29,000 clones, with 80% to 85% observed a single time. This TCR was sampled from a man aged 45-60 years with urothelial cancer. The sequenced sample was PBMCs, obtained around atezolizumab (anti-PD-L1) treatment.

The CDR3 is CASSPLRTGQGNSPLHF. The CDR3 DNA reads as TGTGCCAGCTCACCACTTCGGACGGGACAGGGGAATTCACCCCTCCACTTT. The chain uses TRBV18 and TRBJ1-6; 10 positions agree with TRBD1. Per germline, CDR1 KGHSH and CDR2 LQKENI. The CDR3 is made up of 17 amino acids. J gave up 7 bases and V 1 base, and 7 bases lay outside the gene matches.